The clone carrying this T cell receptor beta chain is labeled medium-sized (0.01 to 0.1%). Its antigen remains unidentified. This entry belongs to a study of read filtering for tumor transcriptome and immune sequencing. Overall study: Fewer than 10 patients were R-ISS I, 16 were R-ISS II, more than five were R-ISS III. Per sample, TCR-region reads ranged about 4 to 11 million by IR-seq, roughly 85 to 1273 by RNA-seq. Findings and limits, study-wide: Compared with RNA-seq, IR-seq gave much higher clonotype depth and reliability.

This library used roughly 0.4 ug RNA and molecular barcoded adaptors spanning alpha/delta and beta/gamma chains. TCRdb reanalysed the reads using MiXCR and keeps one entry per CDR3 protein. The top ten clones hold roughly 15% of a sample with 46,000 or so distinct CDR3 sequences, roughly 20% of them seen once. V lost 0 bases to trimming and J lost 3 bases, with 9 bases between them. CDR3 size: 15 residues. Germline V gene lookup returns CDR1 LGHDT and CDR2 YNNKEL (reference sequence). Every patient had bone marrow sampled while the disease was active. This TCR was recovered from a donor at least 40 years old with multiple myeloma. The genes are TRBV3-1 and TRBJ2-1; no definite D call. The specimen sequenced was a population of CD138-negative cells sorted from bone marrow. CDR3 residues: CASSQDLWDYNEQFF. In nucleotides, the CDR3 is TGTGCCAGCAGCCAAGATCTGTGGGACTACAATGAGCAGTTCTTC.